These 3 T cell receptor beta chains came from one sample sequenced in a study of T-cell reconstitution after alpha-beta-depleted transplantation in children. Library preparation (for TCRbeta) was performed with unique molecular identifiers. TCRdb re-called the PCR reads with MiXCR, one entry per CDR3 protein. Among roughly 300,000 distinct CDR3 sequences listed, around 10% were seen once. This material consisted of peripheral blood, taken 180 days after TCRalphabeta/CD19-depleted stem cell transplant. These receptors all come from a male patient under 10 years old who had a stem cell transplant for chronic granulomatous disease, so the T cells may come from the graft donor.

In this sample, this clonotype turned up many times. V and J are TRBV20-1 and TRBJ2-3; D gene ambiguous. The V and J ends lost 1 base and 8 bases respectively, with 7 bases between them. This CDR3 region has 11 residues. Germline V gene data show CDR1 as DFQATT and CDR2 as SNEGSKA (reference sequence). The CDR3 DNA follows: TGCAGTGCTAGAGTCCCGGGTACGCAGTATTTT. This encodes CSARVPGTQYF.

This clonotype has ten or more counts. The CDR3 nucleotides read TGCAGTGCTAGATACTCCAGGGACAGAATAGCCAAAAACATTCAGTACTTC. As protein: CSARYSRDRIAKNIQYF. J is TRBJ2-4 and V is TRBV20-1, with 7 bases fitting TRBD1. CDR3 length equals 17 residues. Germline-derived CDR1 and CDR2 are DFQATT and SNEGSKA (reference sequence). V shed 2 bases, J shed 0 bases, and the junction held 10 bases outside the gene matches.

The table lists this clonotype with many counts. The chain has TRBV3-1 and TRBJ2-7; the D gene is possibly TRBD1 (5 bases). V shed 3 bases and J shed 4 bases, with 10 bases lying between them. Germline V gene data show CDR1 as LGHDT and CDR2 as YNNKEL (reference sequence). This CDR3 has 13 amino acids. The CDR3 DNA reads as TGTGCCAGCAGCCAGGTAACAGGATACGAGCAGTACTTC. Translation: CASSQVTGYEQYF.